This TCR beta chain was identified in a study of blood T cell repertoires in COVID-19. Germline values: CDR1 SEHNR, CDR2 FQNEAQ (reference sequence). The CDR3 extends over 14 amino acids. Trimming left V 9 bases short and J 2 bases short, with 16 bases between. Some clones are missing from TCRdb's copy, which holds only in-frame ones; the method was immunoSEQ multiplex PCR. Of about 180,000 clones listed, 70% to 90% were seen once; the top ten hold under 3.5%. The receptor's source is a young woman with active or convalescent COVID-19. Material: peripheral blood. This chain joins TRBV7-9 and TRBJ1-2, with D possibly being TRBD1 (6 bases). The CDR3 sequence: CASTQGQTNYGYTF. The CDR3, as DNA: TGTGCCAGTACGCAAGGACAGACCAACTATGGCTACACCTTC.